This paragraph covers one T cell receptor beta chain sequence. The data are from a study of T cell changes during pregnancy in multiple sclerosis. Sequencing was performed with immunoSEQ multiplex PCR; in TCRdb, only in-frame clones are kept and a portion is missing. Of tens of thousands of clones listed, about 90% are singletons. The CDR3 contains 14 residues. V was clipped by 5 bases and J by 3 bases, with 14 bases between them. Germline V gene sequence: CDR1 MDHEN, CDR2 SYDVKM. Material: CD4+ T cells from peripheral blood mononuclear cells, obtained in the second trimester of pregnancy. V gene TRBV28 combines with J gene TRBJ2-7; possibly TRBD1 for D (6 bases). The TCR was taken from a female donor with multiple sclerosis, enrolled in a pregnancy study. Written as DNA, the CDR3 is TGTGCCAGCAGTGGGACAAACCCCTACTACGAGCAGTACTTC. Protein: CASSGTNPYYEQYF.